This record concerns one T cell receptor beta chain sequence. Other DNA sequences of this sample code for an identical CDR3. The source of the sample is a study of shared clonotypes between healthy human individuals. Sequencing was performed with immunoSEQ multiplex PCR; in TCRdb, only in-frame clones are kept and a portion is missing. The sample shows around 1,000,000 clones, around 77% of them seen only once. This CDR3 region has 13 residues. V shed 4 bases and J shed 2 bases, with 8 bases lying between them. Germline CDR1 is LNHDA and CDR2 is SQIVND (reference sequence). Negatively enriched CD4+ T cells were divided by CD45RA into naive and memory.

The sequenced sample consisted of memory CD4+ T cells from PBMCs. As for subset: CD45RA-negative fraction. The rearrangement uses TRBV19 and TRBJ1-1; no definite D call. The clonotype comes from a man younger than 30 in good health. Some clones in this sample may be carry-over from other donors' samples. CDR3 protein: CASSTHRNTEAFF. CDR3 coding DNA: TGTGCCAGTAGTACCCACAGAAACACTGAAGCTTTCTTT.